This note documents a single T cell receptor (beta chain) sequence. No cognate antigen has been identified for it. The input lacks base qualities; no much larger clone sits a single base away. This entry comes from a study of siplizumab effects on memory and regulatory T cells (dated by TCRdb to the late 2010s). About the study as a whole: The study looked at the effect of siplizumab, an anti-CD2 antibody, on alloreactive T-cell subsets in allogeneic mixed lymphocyte reactions made from human PBMCs. The investigation overall reported the following: Among mappable alloreactive CD4+ clones, the Treg-derived fraction averaged approximately 69% with siplizumab versus around 29% in control reactions. Whether proliferating Tregs from siplizumab cultures were suppressive was not functionally confirmed. Greater diversity appeared to be present in unstimulated naive T cells than in memory T cells, and a substantial contribution to the alloresponse seemed to be made by naive cells. Because sequences at frequencies below about 10^-5 were poorly captured, only a minor fraction of alloreactive clones could be mapped back to unstimulated subsets. For roughly 75-96% of proliferating CD4+ or CD8+ clones, no naive or memory phenotype could be assigned. The cumulative frequency of alloreactive sequences that could be traced back to unstimulated CD4+ memory T cells was significantly reduced by siplizumab.

Receptors were amplified or captured by the immunoSEQ multiplex PCR assay. Approximately 100,000 TCR templates per sample were assayed on the deep sequencing platform. Genomic DNA extracted from sorted T cells was used for TCRbeta CDR3 sequencing. Concerning the study's data processing: The R programming language was used for clonal analysis of TCRbeta CDR3 data. Comparing unstimulated samples against CFSE-low samples taken after the reaction was how alloreactive CD4+ and CD8+ clones were defined. Regulatory or non-regulatory origin of alloreactive CD4+ clones was assigned by matching sequences to the sorted unstimulated Treg and non-Treg repertoires. TCRdb provides this immuneACCESS table in a form limited to in-frame rearrangements. Some clones are lacking; in checked studies, under half of them reflect an unresolved V gene, and why the rest are absent is not known. Clone size and the V and J calls come from that table; the DNA yielded D and trimming. The sample has under 110,000 clones on record, about nine tenths of them singletons. 9.5% to 15% of the sample lies in the top ten.

Sorted unstimulated T cells, along with proliferating T cells recovered from mixed lymphocyte reactions, underwent TCRbeta CDR3 sequencing. Fresh whole blood from more than 9 HLA-typed healthy donors served as the source for isolating PBMCs. Unstimulated CD4+ non-regulatory T cells were FACS-sorted to map the origin of alloreactive clones. The CDR3 numbers 14 residues from cysteine through phenylalanine. The DNA shown is the 42-base CDR3, in frame from base 1. CDR1 and CDR2 (SGHNT, YENEEA) derive from the germline V gene. V loses 5 bases of germline sequence and J loses 5 bases, and the interval between the two ends is 12 bases.

The chain was built from TRBV11-3 and TRBJ1-4, with a tentative D gene TRBD1 over 5 matching bases. The sequenced sample was non-Treg CD4+ T cells sorted from blood. Interpreted using the paper, the cell subset or site label stands for: FACS-sorted unstimulated CD4+ non-regulatory T cells. The clonotype comes from a human donor in good health. Here the CDR3 is given as CASSEGVENEKLFF. Here is the DNA: TGTGCCAGCAGCGAAGGGGTGGAGAATGAAAAACTGTTTTTT.